What follows are 32 T cell receptor beta chains derived from one specimen sequenced in a study of T cell responses to AZD1222 COVID-19 vaccine (dated by TCRdb to about 2021). Library preparation employed the immunoSEQ multiplex PCR assay. TCRdb provides this immuneACCESS table in a form limited to in-frame rearrangements. Some clones are lacking; in checked studies, under half of them reflect an unresolved V gene, and why the rest are absent is not known. The sample table holds about 140,000 clones, of which about 86% were seen once. Jointly, the top ten make up approximately 4.7% of the sample. Interpreted using the paper, the time point label stands for: about 28 days (+/-7) after the second vaccine dose. This sample comprised peripheral blood, obtained 28 days after the second AZD1222 dose. These receptors were obtained from an adult who received the AZD1222 COVID-19 vaccine.

The table lists this clone with a few counts. The rearrangement uses TRBV5-1 and TRBJ1-1; possible D gene TRBD1, 5 bases. CDR3 size: 15 residues. V shed 7 bases and J shed 1 base, with 17 bases lying between them. The V gene's germline CDR1 is SGHRS and CDR2 YFSETQ. CDR3 residues: CASGRDGQPNTEAFF. The CDR3, as DNA: TGCGCCAGCGGTCGGGACGGGCAACCGAACACTGAAGCTTTCTTT.

The rearrangement joins TRBV4-1 to TRBJ1-1; D is ambiguous. V lost 3 bases, J lost 1 base, and 15 bases lay in between. Looked up from germline, CDR1 is MGHRA and CDR2 is YSYEKL. The CDR3 extends over 16 amino acids. CDR3 bases: TGCGCCAGCAGCCAGGACGTCCCGTACAGGAACACTGAAGCTTTCTTT. It translates to CASSQDVPYRNTEAFF.

The V call is TRBV2, the J call TRBJ2-7; no firm D call. This CDR3 spans 12 amino acids. Germline V gene data show CDR1 as SNHLY and CDR2 as FYNNEI. The V gene lost 6 bases and the J gene lost 9 bases, with 15 bases spanning the gap. CDR3 sequence reads: CASRPNYHGQYF. The CDR3, as DNA: TGTGCCAGCAGGCCAAACTATCACGGGCAGTACTTC.

This sequence joins TRBV7-9 and TRBJ1-5; no firm D call. In germline, CDR1 is SEHNR, CDR2 FQNEAQ (reference sequence). The CDR3 covers 15 residues. V was trimmed by 8 bases and J by 0 bases, leaving 14 bases between them. CDR3 region: CASGNEGGSNQPQHF. DNA of the CDR3: TGTGCCAGCGGCAATGAAGGAGGTAGCAATCAGCCCCAGCATTTT.

The chain couples TRBV6-1 to TRBJ2-2; no reliable D call. Germline CDR1 and CDR2: MNHNS and SASEGT. The CDR3 is 15 amino acids. Trimming removed 3 bases from V and 3 bases from J, with 11 bases in between. The CDR3 region has the DNA TGTGCCAGCAGTGAGGACCTGGTAGACACCGGGGAGCTGTTTTTT. Its protein product is CASSEDLVDTGELFF.

This rearrangement joins TRBV5-1 to TRBJ1-4; 8 bases align to TRBD1. The germline gives CDR1 SGHRS, CDR2 YFSETQ. V lost 4 bases and J lost 10; bases outside the gene matches: 6. The CDR3 is made up of 13 amino acids. The CDR3 sequence: CASSLGQGGKLFF. CDR3 coding DNA: TGCGCCAGCAGCCTTGGACAGGGAGGAAAACTGTTTTTT.

The J gene is TRBJ2-7, the V gene TRBV6-1, with TRBD1 as a possible D gene (9 bases). V dropped 6 bases and J dropped 8 bases, with 23 bases sitting between them. This CDR3 is built from 15 residues. Germline loops: CDR1 MNHNS, CDR2 SASEGT. In DNA form, the CDR3 reads TGTGCCAGCAGCCGCGGGGGGACAGGGATCGCCAAGCAGTACTTC. It specifies CASSRGGTGIAKQYF.

The chain employs TRBV7-9 and TRBJ1-1; the match to TRBD1 covers 8 bases. Unmatched junction bases numbered 14, after V lost 5 bases and J lost 0 bases. Germline-derived CDR1 and CDR2 are SEHNR and FQNEAQ (reference sequence). The CDR3 runs to 18 residues. In nucleotides, the CDR3 is TGTGCCAGCAGCACGTCCCGGGACAGGAATACGATGAACACTGAAGCTTTCTTT. Protein: CASSTSRDRNTMNTEAFF.

The CDR3 DNA reads TGTGCCACCAGTTATGGCTATGGCTACACCTTC. The encoded protein is CATSYGYGYTF. The chain has TRBV24-1 and TRBJ1-2; D is ambiguous. V was trimmed by 6 bases and J by 4 bases, leaving 5 bases between them. The germline CDR1 and CDR2 sequences are KGHDR and SFDVKD. This CDR3 region has 11 residues.

The DNA for the CDR3 is TGTGCCAGCAGCCCCGCGGAGACCCAGTACTTC. It encodes CASSPAETQYF. The chain employs TRBV12-3 or TRBV12-4 and TRBJ2-5; D call uncertain. The CDR3 contains 11 residues. Deletions cut 6 bases from V and 5 bases from J, with 7 bases between.

CDR3 amino acids: CASRLRDIDYVEQYF. In nucleotides, the CDR3 is TGTGCCAGCAGACTCCGGGACATTGATTACGTGGAGCAGTACTTC. The rearrangement uses TRBV6-5 and TRBJ2-7; TRBD1 might be the D (6 bases). The V gene lost 6 bases and the J gene lost 7 bases, with 22 bases spanning the gap. The CDR3 loop spans 15 amino acids. Germline V gene lookup returns CDR1 MNHEY and CDR2 SVGAGI.

This sequence joins TRBV5-8 and TRBJ2-7, with D hard to call. The CDR3 contains 11 residues. V was trimmed by 2 bases and J by 4 bases, leaving 4 bases between them. Germline CDR1 is SGHTS and CDR2 is YDEGEE. The CDR3 DNA reads as TGTGCCAGCAGCTTTAGGTACGAGCAGTACTTC. This gives the protein CASSFRYEQYF.

The chain uses TRBV7-9 and TRBJ2-3; TRBD2 matches at 10 bases. Germline loops: CDR1 SEHNR, CDR2 FQNEAQ (reference sequence). J gave up 3 bases and V 1 base, and 10 bases lay outside the gene matches. CDR3 size: 18 residues. The CDR3 loop is CASSLDGWSSGRTDTQYF. In DNA, the CDR3 is TGTGCCAGCAGCTTAGATGGGTGGTCTAGCGGGAGAACAGATACGCAGTATTTT.

Here the CDR3 reads CASSYVQGGALREQYF. The CDR3 region has the DNA TGTGCCAGCAGTTACGTTCAGGGGGGGGCTCTGAGGGAGCAGTACTTC. The J gene is TRBJ2-7, the V gene TRBV6-5; the D gene could be TRBD1 or TRBD2 (7 bases each). CDR3 length equals 16 residues. The germline V gene has CDR1 MNHEY and CDR2 SVGAGI. Trimming took 2 bases from V and 7 from J, leaving 21 bases between them.

The CDR3 DNA sequence: TGTGCCAGCAGCTGGAGGGGTTCCCTTGGGGCCAACGTCCTGACTTTC. Amino acid sequence: CASSWRGSLGANVLTF. The chain couples TRBV7-9 to TRBJ2-6; TRBD2 might be the D (6 bases). CDR1 and CDR2 from the germline V gene are SEHNR and FQNEAQ (reference sequence). This CDR3 has 16 amino acids. The V and J ends lost 4 bases and 3 bases respectively, with 13 bases between them.

This chain uses TRBV27 with TRBJ2-6; D tentatively reads TRBD1 or TRBD2 (5 bases each). Germline-derived CDR1 and CDR2 are MNHEY and SMNVEV (reference sequence). The V end was cut by 5 bases, the J end by 0 bases, with 11 bases between. This CDR3 has 16 amino acids. Here the CDR3 reads CASSGTESSGANVLTF. The DNA of the CDR3 is TGTGCCAGCAGTGGGACGGAGAGCTCTGGGGCCAACGTCCTGACTTTC.

The genes are TRBV3-1 (or the pseudogene TRBV3-2) and TRBJ1-3; 7 nucleotides line up with TRBD1. The J segment lost 0 bases and the V segment lost 4 bases, leaving 6 bases of the junction unmatched. The germline CDR1 and CDR2 sequences are LGHDT and YNNKEL (reference sequence). The CDR3 is 16 residues long. For the CDR3, the DNA is TGTGCCAGCAGCCGGTGGGGACAGATCTCTGGAAACACCATATATTTT. It yields the protein CASSRWGQISGNTIYF.

The rearrangement uses TRBV30 and TRBJ1-5; D gene uncertain. The CDR3 extends over 13 amino acids. Trimming removed 2 bases at V and 0 bases at J, with 5 bases between. From germline, CDR1 is GTSNPN and CDR2 SVGIG (reference sequence). In DNA form, the CDR3 reads TGTGCCTGGAGTACAGATAGCAATCAGCCCCAGCATTTT. It yields the protein CAWSTDSNQPQHF.

The chain is built from TRBV12-3 or TRBV12-4 and TRBJ1-2, with 7 bases lining up with TRBD1. After removal of 5 bases from V and 4 bases from J, the junction contained 4 bases not matched to a gene. CDR3 size: 13 residues. The CDR3 sequence: CASSQQGLYGYTF. The CDR3 nucleotides read TGTGCCAGCAGTCAACAGGGGCTCTATGGCTACACCTTC.

V gene TRBV6-5 combines with J gene TRBJ2-5, with TRBD2 matching 8 bases. Germline V CDR1 and CDR2: MNHEY, SVGAGI. The CDR3 length is 15 residues. Trimming removed 0 bases from V and 2 bases from J; junction bases left unmatched: 2. CDR3: CASSYSTSDQETQYF. CDR3 DNA: TGTGCCAGCAGTTACTCGACTAGCGATCAAGAGACCCAGTACTTC.

The genes are TRBV7-9 and TRBJ2-5, with 10 positions matching TRBD2. Germline CDR1 and CDR2: SEHNR and FQNEAQ (reference sequence). V was pared by 4 bases and J by 4 bases, with 0 bases of the junction left unmatched. The CDR3 covers 13 residues. The CDR3 reads CASSWTSGETQYF. In nucleotides, the CDR3 is TGTGCCAGCAGCTGGACTAGCGGAGAGACCCAGTACTTC.

The sample holds a few counts of this clone. The chain recombines TRBV14 with TRBJ2-7; D gene unclear. CDR1 and CDR2 (germline): SGHDN, FVKESK. The CDR3 is 18 residues long. Trimming cost V 4 bases and J 4 bases, with 26 bases left between them. The DNA for the CDR3 is TGTGCCAGCAGCCGGTCCCGACCTCAGGCGCCCTTTCTGTACGAGCAGTACTTC. Its protein is CASSRSRPQAPFLYEQYF. Together with reference TRBV14 and TRBJ2-7, the CDR3 gives the full variable domain: EAGVTQFPSHSVIEKGQTVTLRCDPISGHDNLYWYRRVMGKEIKFLLHFVKESKQDESGMPNNRFLAERTGGTYSTLKVQPAELEDSGVYFCASSRSRPQAPFLYEQYFGPGTRLTVT.

This clone has just one count. The chain links TRBV18 to TRBJ2-7; D is uncertain. The CDR3 extends over 12 amino acids. Per germline, CDR1 KGHSH and CDR2 LQKENI. The V end lost 2 bases, the J end lost 2 bases, and 4 bases lay between the germline ends. The CDR3 region is CASSPGAYEQYF. In DNA form, the CDR3 reads TGTGCCAGCTCACCAGGAGCCTACGAGCAGTACTTC.

V usage is TRBV3-1 (or the pseudogene TRBV3-2) and J usage is TRBJ1-2, with TRBD1 as a possible D gene (6 bases). Germline lookup yields CDR1 LGHDT and CDR2 YNNKEL (reference sequence). V lost 4 bases and J lost 8, with 14 bases in between. The CDR3 has 13 residues. CDR3 sequence (DNA): TGTGCCAGCAGCCCGCAGGGGATTGACGGCTACACCTTC. This sequence encodes CASSPQGIDGYTF.

The CDR3 region is CASSDSSGGEDTQYF. In DNA, the CDR3 is TGTGCCAGCAGTGACTCTAGCGGGGGAGAAGATACGCAGTATTTT. The gene calls are TRBV6-4 and TRBJ2-3, with 9 bases that match TRBD2. This CDR3 region has 15 residues. Per the germline V gene, CDR1 is MRHNA and CDR2 is SNTAGT. Trimming cost V 0 bases and J 5 bases; bases outside gene matches: 3.

This clone was counted once. The chain carries TRBV12-3 or TRBV12-4 and TRBJ1-2, with D perhaps matching TRBD1 (5 bases). There are 11 residues in the CDR3. V lost 6 bases and J 7 bases, leaving 9 bases between the germline ends. CDR3 nucleotide sequence: TGTGCCAGCAGCAACAGGTTTGGCTACACCTTC. Translated, it gives CASSNRFGYTF.

J is TRBJ1-2 and V is TRBV28, with 9 bases matching TRBD1. With V trimmed by 3 bases and J by 3 bases, 2 bases remained unmatched. The CDR3 sequence is 14 residues long. Looked up from germline, CDR1 is MDHEN and CDR2 is SYDVKM. CDR3 loop: CASSFGTGHYGYTF. CDR3 sequence (DNA): TGTGCCAGCAGTTTCGGGACAGGGCACTATGGCTACACCTTC.

This clone has just one count. The genes are TRBV9 and TRBJ2-3; 10 nucleotides agree with TRBD2. This CDR3 comprises 16 residues. Germline V gene sequence: CDR1 SGDLS, CDR2 YYNGEE. The ends lost 3 bases at V and 2 bases at J; junction bases unmatched: 6. The CDR3 sequence: CASSDLAGANTDTQYF. Written as DNA, the CDR3 is TGTGCCAGCAGCGACCTAGCGGGGGCCAACACAGATACGCAGTATTTT.

The chain joins TRBV5-4 to TRBJ1-1, with 8 bases fitting TRBD1. The germline V gene encodes CDR1 SGHNT and CDR2 YYREEE (reference sequence). This CDR3 has 14 residues. The ends lost 1 base at V and 5 bases at J; junction bases unmatched: 4. CDR3 bases: TGTGCCAGCAGCTTGCAGGGGGCGCTTACTGAAGCTTTCTTT. This gives the protein CASSLQGALTEAFF.

This clone was seen once. This chain connects TRBV18 to TRBJ1-6; the D is unclear. V was cut by 2 bases and J by 8 bases, with 7 bases left in between. From germline, CDR1 is KGHSH and CDR2 LQKENI. This CDR3 has 13 amino acids. In DNA, the CDR3 is TGTGCCAGCTCACCAGCGACCTATTCACCCCTCCACTTT. Translation: CASSPATYSPLHF.

The rearrangement joins TRBV6-1 to TRBJ1-2; possible D gene TRBD1, 6 bases. The CDR3 contains 13 residues. V lost 3 bases to trimming and J lost 8 bases, with 13 bases between them. CDR1 and CDR2 (germline): MNHNS, SASEGT. Here the CDR3 reads CASSDRGPQGYTF. For the CDR3, the DNA is TGTGCCAGCAGTGACAGGGGACCGCAGGGCTACACCTTC.

The CDR3 DNA sequence: TGCGCCAGCAGCTTAGATGCAGGGATGAACACTGAAGCTTTCTTT. Amino acids: CASSLDAGMNTEAFF. This rearrangement joins TRBV5-1 to TRBJ1-1; maybe TRBD1 (5 bases). V was shortened by 2 bases and J by 0 bases, with 11 bases between the two germline ends. Germline V gene lookup returns CDR1 SGHRS and CDR2 YFSETQ. The CDR3 runs 15 residues.